This TCR beta chain derives from a study of control samples from healthy donors and cancer patients. TCRdb's table, derived via immunoSEQ multiplex PCR, lists solely in-frame clones and lacks some. This sample has about 180,000 clones, with about 92% found just once. Trimming took off 0 bases at V and 0 bases at J, with 12 bases between the two ends. Germline V gene data show CDR1 as SGDLS and CDR2 as YYNGEE. The CDR3 is 17 residues long. This rearrangement joins TRBV9 to TRBJ2-2; a possible D gene is TRBD1 (6 bases). This TCR was sampled from a man aged 30-40 years in good health. Source material: blood. CDR3 sequence: CASSVVRDTANTGELFF. The CDR3 nucleotides read TGTGCCAGCAGCGTAGTCAGGGACACCGCGAACACCGGGGAGCTGTTTTTT.